This T cell receptor (beta chain) is drawn from a study of neurological immune-mediated disorders. CDR3 length equals 16 residues. From germline, CDR1 is MNHEY and CDR2 SMNVEV (reference sequence). Trimming removed 0 bases from V and 2 bases from J; junction bases left unmatched: 3. This clonotype has at least ten counts. Time point in this sample: longitudinal time-point 2. The unsorted libraries were produced from 2 million PBMCs held at -80 C. The team produced cDNA through 5'RACE using 10-nucleotide random UMIs. Each CDR3 protein gets one entry after TCRdb re-called the 5' RACE reads with MiXCR. The sample holds some 100,000 distinct CDR3 sequences, around 14% seen once.

This receptor was obtained from a female donor with HTLV-1-associated myelopathy (HAM/TSP). V is TRBV27 and J is TRBJ1-5; 8 bases are shared with TRBD1. The specimen sequenced was PBMCs. Written as DNA, the CDR3 is TGTGCCAGCAGTTTATCGATGACAGGGGGCAATCAGCCCCAGCATTTT. This gives the protein CASSLSMTGGNQPQHF.